Given below is one T cell receptor (beta chain) in context. As originally analysed: Nucleated cell number was recorded as an estimate derived from reference gene primer amplification. The table came from immunoSEQ multiplex PCR; TCRdb's copy has only in-frame clones and leaves some out. V, J and clone size are those of that table, while D and trimming were read from the DNA. Among roughly 230,000 clones listed, 85% were seen once. Germline CDR1 MNHEY, CDR2 SMNVEV (reference sequence). This CDR3 contains 14 residues. The V and J ends lost 6 bases and 4 bases respectively, with 15 bases between them. This sample is part of a study of blood T cell repertoires in COVID-19. On the study more broadly: The study drew acute and convalescent COVID-19 samples from the United States, Italy and Spain. T cells, B-cell-depleted T cells, or PBMCs supplied cDNA or gDNA.

The V call is TRBV27, the J call TRBJ2-5, with D perhaps TRBD2 (5 bases). This receptor was taken from a man aged 35-49 years with acute or convalescent COVID-19. The sample taken for sequencing was peripheral blood. CDR3 in DNA: TGTGCCAGCAGAACTAGTACAGTTACAGAGACCCAGTACTTC. This codes for CASRTSTVTETQYF.